This TCR beta chain was captured in a study of T cells in Graves' hyperthyroidism and ophthalmopathy. This clonotype has a count of ten or more. Researchers amplified the TCR beta CDR3 regions from RNA transcripts. HTBI primers drove first-round RT-PCR of the TCR CDR3. TCRdb re-analysed the multiplex PCR reads in MiXCR, keeping a single row per CDR3 protein. This table holds a few hundred thousand distinct CDR3 sequences, about 16% found once. CDR3 length: 12 residues. The V gene lost 5 bases and the J gene lost 8 bases, with 12 bases spanning the gap. The chain links TRBV12-3 or TRBV12-4 to TRBJ1-2; D is perhaps TRBD1 (6 bases). This sequence originates from a woman in her twenties or thirties with Graves' hyperthyroidism. The specimen sequenced was blood. The CDR3 is CASSQQGLGYTF. CDR3 nucleotides: TGTGCCAGCAGTCAACAGGGTTTGGGCTACACCTTC.